Below, 25 T cell receptor beta chains from the same sample are listed, as sequenced in a study of patients and donors after allogeneic stem cell transplantation. Each CDR3 protein is one row after TCRdb ran MiXCR on the RT-PCR reads. The sample lists around 9,000 distinct CDR3 sequences, about 4% seen once, with about 20% in the top ten. Sequenced sample: blood, either unsorted or a sorted T cell fraction (not recorded which). These receptors were collected from a human donor who was either an allogeneic HSCT recipient or a stem cell or donor lymphocyte infusion donor (not recorded which). It is not recorded whose cells these are; they may come from a transplant donor.

This clonotype was recorded at least ten times. This chain joins TRBV6-5 and TRBJ1-1; D uncertain. This CDR3 comprises 11 residues. Trimming stripped 3 bases from V and 6 bases from J, with 5 bases between. The germline CDR1 and CDR2 sequences are MNHEY and SVGAGI. The CDR3 DNA is TGTGCCAGCAGTTATAGGGCTGAAGCTTTCTTT. Amino acid sequence: CASSYRAEAFF.

This clonotype is medium-sized within its sample. The rearrangement links TRBV5-1 to TRBJ2-1, with D maybe TRBD2 (6 bases). This CDR3 spans 17 amino acids. Trimming stripped 4 bases from V and 4 bases from J, with 21 bases between. In germline, CDR1 is SGHRS, CDR2 YFSETQ. This CDR3 reads CASSAPVVAESYNEQFF. CDR3 in DNA: TGCGCCAGCAGCGCCCCTGTCGTAGCGGAGAGTTACAATGAGCAGTTCTTC.

This clonotype was observed many times. The J gene is TRBJ2-1, the V gene TRBV3-1; tentative D call: TRBD2 (6 bases). This CDR3 has 18 amino acids. Germline V lookup: CDR1 LGHDT, CDR2 YNNKEL (reference sequence). V dropped 1 base and J dropped 4 bases, with 20 bases sitting between them. The CDR3 spells CASSQGFLVGGLYNEQFF. The CDR3 nucleotides are TGTGCCAGCAGCCAAGGCTTCTTGGTCGGCGGACTATACAATGAGCAGTTCTTC.

This clonotype was counted at least ten times. This chain uses TRBV18 with TRBJ2-2; 10 bases are a match to TRBD2. Germline V CDR1 and CDR2: KGHSH, LQKENI. The junction had 6 bases not matched to a gene; V was cut back by 3 bases and J by 5 bases. This CDR3 region has 16 residues. The CDR3 DNA sequence: TGTGCCAGCTCACCGCGGCTAGCGGGAGATACCGGGGAGCTGTTTTTT. It translates to CASSPRLAGDTGELFF.

By sample fraction, this clonotype is medium-sized. The V gene is TRBV9, the J gene TRBJ2-1; possibly TRBD2 for D (6 bases). This CDR3 comprises 15 residues. Germline V lookup: CDR1 SGDLS, CDR2 YYNGEE. Trimming removed 3 bases from V and 2 bases from J, with 12 bases in between. This CDR3 reads CASSESLAPYNEQFF. CDR3 DNA sequence: TGTGCCAGCAGCGAGTCACTAGCCCCCTACAATGAGCAGTTCTTC.

There are many counts of this clonotype. The rearrangement joins TRBV5-1 to TRBJ2-7; TRBD2 matches 13 bases. The V gene's germline CDR1 is SGHRS and CDR2 YFSETQ. The CDR3 totals 15 residues. V shed 4 bases and J 2 bases; nucleotides not matched to a gene: 3. The CDR3 sequence: CASSAGTSGAYEQYF. In DNA form, the CDR3 reads TGCGCCAGCAGCGCGGGGACTAGCGGGGCCTACGAGCAGTACTTC.

The sample holds many counts of this clonotype. V and J are TRBV12-3 or TRBV12-4 and TRBJ2-3; the match to TRBD1 covers 7 bases. V gave up 5 bases and J gave up 5 bases; unmatched junction bases: 10. The CDR3 has 15 amino acids. For the CDR3, the DNA is TGTGCCAGCAGTCCCAGGGGGTGGGTAGGAGATACGCAGTATTTT. Translating gives CASSPRGWVGDTQYF.

This clonotype occurred a few times. V gene TRBV6-1 combines with J gene TRBJ1-1, with a possible D match to TRBD1 (5 bases). The CDR3 contains 12 residues. Trimming pared 7 bases from V and 4 bases from J, leaving 10 bases between. Germline loops: CDR1 MNHNS, CDR2 SASEGT. CDR3 amino acids: CASKTGGTEAFF. Written as DNA, the CDR3 is TGTGCCAGCAAAACAGGAGGCACTGAAGCTTTCTTT.

There are many counts of this clonotype. The V gene is TRBV6-6, the J gene TRBJ2-2; D not resolved. CDR1 is MNHNY and CDR2 is SVGAGI in the germline V gene (reference sequence). Trimming cost V 8 bases and J 7 bases, with 14 bases left between them. The CDR3 is 13 amino acids. CDR3 nucleotides: TGTGCCAGCCTAGAGGTTCGTGGCGGGGAGCTGTTTTTT. It codes for CASLEVRGGELFF.

Judged by abundance, this clonotype is medium-sized. This chain links TRBV7-6 with TRBJ1-4, with TRBD1 matching 10 bases. J lost 6 bases, V lost 5 bases, and 12 bases had no gene match. The germline V gene has CDR1 SGHVS and CDR2 FNYEAQ. The CDR3 length is 17 residues. The CDR3 loop is CASSRTGGNPLDEKLFF. The CDR3 DNA sequence: TGTGCCAGCAGCCGGACAGGGGGTAACCCACTAGATGAAAAACTGTTTTTT.

At least ten counts were recorded for this clonotype. This chain connects TRBV12-3 or TRBV12-4 to TRBJ2-7; TRBD1 matches at 9 bases. CDR3 length: 14 residues. Losses at the gene ends were 6 bases for V and 5 bases for J; bases not matched to a gene: 8. The CDR3 loop reads CASRKQGARHEQYF. The DNA for the CDR3 is TGTGCCAGCAGAAAACAGGGGGCGCGCCACGAGCAGTACTTC.

At least ten counts were recorded for this clonotype. The V call is TRBV6-5, the J call TRBJ2-7; D possibly corresponds to TRBD1 (7 bases). The germline V gene encodes CDR1 MNHEY and CDR2 SVGAGI. Trimming stripped 2 bases from V and 3 bases from J, with 23 bases between. The CDR3 has 18 residues. The CDR3 sequence is CASSYGLKPRQGGYEQYF. For the CDR3, the DNA is TGTGCCAGCAGTTACGGGCTCAAACCTCGACAGGGAGGCTACGAGCAGTACTTC.

This clonotype was seen at least ten times. The chain links TRBV6-5 to TRBJ2-7; D may be TRBD2 (5 bases). The ends were cut back, 1 base at V and 2 bases at J, with 12 bases in the middle. The CDR3 has 15 amino acids. Germline CDR1 reads MNHEY; CDR2 reads SVGAGI. In DNA form, the CDR3 reads TGTGCCAGCAGTTACTATTCCGGGAAAGCCTACGAGCAGTACTTC. This encodes CASSYYSGKAYEQYF.

This clonotype was recorded at least ten times. The V call is TRBV7-9, the J call TRBJ2-7; D may be TRBD1 (5 bases). Germline lookup yields CDR1 SEHNR and CDR2 FQNEAQ (reference sequence). The CDR3 loop spans 15 amino acids. V lost 2 bases and J lost 5, with 16 bases in between. This chain's CDR3 is CASSLSNRRLNEQYF. CDR3 nucleotide sequence: TGTGCCAGCAGCTTATCGAACAGGAGACTTAACGAGCAGTACTTC.

By proportion, this clonotype is medium-sized. J is TRBJ1-1 and V is TRBV28; 7 bases line up with TRBD1. The CDR3 has 12 amino acids. Trimming removed 2 bases from V and 7 bases from J; junction bases left unmatched: 1. Per germline, CDR1 MDHEN and CDR2 SYDVKM. CDR3 DNA sequence: TGTGCCAGCAGTTTAGACAGGGATGAAGCTTTCTTT. Amino acid sequence: CASSLDRDEAFF.

This clonotype counts as medium-sized. This sequence joins TRBV12-3 or TRBV12-4 and TRBJ2-1; possibly TRBD1 for D (6 bases). Trimming stripped 2 bases from V and 9 bases from J, with 14 bases between. The CDR3 sequence is 14 residues long. The CDR3 here is CASSLSLQGSEQFF. Written as DNA, the CDR3 is TGTGCCAGCAGTTTATCCCTACAGGGCAGTGAGCAGTTCTTC.

This clonotype appeared many times. The gene calls are TRBV7-6 and TRBJ2-3; 10 nucleotides match TRBD2. Germline CDR1 SGHVS, CDR2 FNYEAQ. The junction had 10 bases not matched to a gene; V was cut back by 6 bases and J by 4 bases. The CDR3 totals 16 residues. The DNA of the CDR3 is TGTGCCAGCAGTTTCCAAGCGGGAGGGCGGTCAGATACGCAGTATTTT. As protein: CASSFQAGGRSDTQYF.

This clonotype is medium-sized (0.01 to 0.1%) in the sample. The chain employs TRBV28 and TRBJ2-2; D not resolved. Germline V CDR1 and CDR2: MDHEN, SYDVKM. V gave up 5 bases and J gave up 3 bases, with 19 bases separating them. CDR3 length: 17 amino acids. The CDR3 spells CASSPPPGSKDTGELFF. CDR3 coding DNA: TGTGCCAGCAGTCCCCCCCCTGGCAGCAAGGACACCGGGGAGCTGTTTTTT.

This clonotype showed up many times. The chain recombines TRBV3-1 with TRBJ1-2, with D perhaps TRBD1 (5 bases). The CDR3 spans 13 residues. Trimming cost V 1 base and J 3 bases, with 6 bases left between them. Germline V lookup: CDR1 LGHDT, CDR2 YNNKEL (reference sequence). The CDR3 DNA reads TGTGCCAGCAGCCAAGGGGACTACTATGGCTACACCTTC. As protein: CASSQGDYYGYTF.

This clonotype has at least ten counts. The chain recombines TRBV18 with TRBJ2-5; 7 positions match TRBD1. Looked up from germline, CDR1 is KGHSH and CDR2 is LQKENI. The V segment lost 1 base and the J segment 3 bases; nucleotides outside the gene matches: 2. This CDR3 spans 14 amino acids. CDR3 DNA: TGTGCCAGCTCACCACTAACAGGGGAAGAGACCCAGTACTTC. Protein: CASSPLTGEETQYF.

In this sample, this clonotype turned up many times. The chain recombines TRBV9 with TRBJ2-1, with 10 bases that match TRBD2. Trimming cost V 4 bases and J 4 bases; bases outside gene matches: 2. Per germline, CDR1 SGDLS and CDR2 YYNGEE. The CDR3 has 14 amino acids. In nucleotides, the CDR3 is TGTGCCAGCAGCAGGACTAGCGGATACAATGAGCAGTTCTTC. This gives the protein CASSRTSGYNEQFF.

Only a few counts were recorded for this clonotype. This chain links TRBV25-1 with TRBJ2-3; D unclear. The CDR3 is 13 residues long. V was clipped by 6 bases and J by 4 bases, with 11 bases between them. Germline assignment: CDR1 MGHDK and CDR2 SYGVNS. The DNA for the CDR3 is TGTGCCAGCAGCCCCGCTGGGGCAGATACGCAGTATTTT. This translates into CASSPAGADTQYF. Full variable domain (outside the CDR3, taken from reference TRBV25-1 and TRBJ2-3): EADIYQTPRYLVIGTGKKITLECSQTMGHDKMYWYQQDPGMELHLIHYSYGVNSTEKGDLSSESTVSRIRTEHFPLTLESARPSHTSQYLCASSPAGADTQYFGPGTRLTVL.

This clonotype was recorded many times. This rearrangement joins TRBV18 to TRBJ1-5; D unclear. V was clipped by 2 bases and J by 3 bases, with 14 bases between them. Germline V CDR1 and CDR2: KGHSH, LQKENI. The CDR3 sequence is 16 residues long. The CDR3 nucleotides read TGTGCCAGCTCACCATCCCCTGCGGACTCCAATCAGCCCCAGCATTTT. This encodes CASSPSPADSNQPQHF.

This clonotype is judged medium-sized (0.01 to 0.1%). The chain is built from TRBV4-3 and TRBJ1-5; no clear D. The CDR3 covers 18 residues. The germline CDR1 and CDR2 sequences are LGHNA and YSLEER. V lost 0 bases, J lost 0 bases, and 15 bases lay in between. CDR3 coding DNA: TGCGCCAGCAGCCAAGAGTTGGGGATGGGGAATAGCAATCAGCCCCAGCATTTT. This encodes CASSQELGMGNSNQPQHF.

This clonotype was found many times. The rearrangement joins TRBV7-6 to TRBJ2-5, with a possible D match to TRBD2 (5 bases). Per germline, CDR1 SGHVS and CDR2 FNYEAQ. The ends were cut back, 8 bases at V and 5 bases at J, with 18 bases in the middle. CDR3 size: 14 residues. Written as DNA, the CDR3 is TGTGCCAGCTCCCTCGAATGGCGAGGGGAGACCCAGTACTTC. Its translation is CASSLEWRGETQYF.